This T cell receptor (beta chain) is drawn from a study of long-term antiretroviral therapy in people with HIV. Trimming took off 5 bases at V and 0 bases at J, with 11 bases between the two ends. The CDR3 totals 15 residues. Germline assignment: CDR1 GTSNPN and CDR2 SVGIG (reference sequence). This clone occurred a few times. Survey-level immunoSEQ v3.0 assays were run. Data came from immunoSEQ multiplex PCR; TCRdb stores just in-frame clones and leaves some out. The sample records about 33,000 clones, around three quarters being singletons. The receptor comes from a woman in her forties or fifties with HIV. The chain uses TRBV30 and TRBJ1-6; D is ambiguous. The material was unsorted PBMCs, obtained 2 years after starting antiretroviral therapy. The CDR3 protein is CAWARVSSYNSPLHF. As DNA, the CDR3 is TGTGCCTGGGCCCGGGTGAGCTCCTATAATTCACCCCTCCACTTT.